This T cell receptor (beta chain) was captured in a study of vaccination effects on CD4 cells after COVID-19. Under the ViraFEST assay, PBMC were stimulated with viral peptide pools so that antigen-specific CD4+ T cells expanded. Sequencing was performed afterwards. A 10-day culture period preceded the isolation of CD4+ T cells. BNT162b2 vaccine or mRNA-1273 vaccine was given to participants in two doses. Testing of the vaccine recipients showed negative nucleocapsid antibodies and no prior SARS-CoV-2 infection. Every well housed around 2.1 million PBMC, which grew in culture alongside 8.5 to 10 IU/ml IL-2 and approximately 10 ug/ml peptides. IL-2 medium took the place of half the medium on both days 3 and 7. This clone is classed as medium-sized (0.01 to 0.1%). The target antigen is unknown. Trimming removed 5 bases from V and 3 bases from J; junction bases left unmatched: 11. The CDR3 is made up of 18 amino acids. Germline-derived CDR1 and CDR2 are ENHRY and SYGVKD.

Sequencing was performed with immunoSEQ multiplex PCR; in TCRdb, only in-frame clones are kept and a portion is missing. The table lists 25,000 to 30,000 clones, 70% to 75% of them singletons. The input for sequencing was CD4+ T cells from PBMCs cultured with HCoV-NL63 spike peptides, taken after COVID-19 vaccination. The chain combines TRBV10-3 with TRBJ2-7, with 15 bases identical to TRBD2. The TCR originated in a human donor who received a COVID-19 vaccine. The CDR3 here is CAISLRTSGGVISYEQYF. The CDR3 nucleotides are TGTGCCATCAGTCTCCGGACTAGCGGGGGGGTAATTAGCTACGAGCAGTACTTC.